A selection of T cell receptor beta chains follows, all from one sample in a study of T cell responses to AZD1222 COVID-19 vaccine. The table came from immunoSEQ multiplex PCR; TCRdb's copy has only in-frame clones and leaves some out. The data show over 50,000 clones, 81% seen once. The sample in question was peripheral blood, obtained 28 days after the second AZD1222 dose. The receptors stem from an adult who received the AZD1222 COVID-19 vaccine. The CDR3 runs from the conserved cysteine through the conserved F or W. D genes are given only for firm matches. A clone size is listed for some rows: how often the clone was seen (once, few, many), or a class if it is expanded.

CDR3 | DNA | J | D | V | size
CSVEGHQGSPYEQYF | TGCAGCGTTGAAGGTCATCAGGGGTCACCCTACGAGCAGTACTTC | TRBJ2-7 | - | TRBV29-1 | -
CSVRTSGSPAVSLAYEQYF | TGCAGCGTTCGGACTAGCGGGAGCCCAGCGGTATCCCTCGCTTACGAGCAGTACTTC | TRBJ2-7 | TRBD2 | TRBV29-1 | -
CAISGLAGVNTGELFF | TGTGCCATCAGTGGACTAGCGGGAGTGAACACCGGGGAGCTGTTTTTT | TRBJ2-2 | TRBD2 | TRBV10-3 | -
CASSKGAKTQYF | TGTGCCAGCTCGAAGGGCGCGAAGACCCAGTACTTC | TRBJ2-5 | - | TRBV2 | few
CASSLRRGGDTEAFF | TGTGCCAGCAGTTTACGACGGGGAGGAGACACTGAAGCTTTCTTT | TRBJ1-1 | - | TRBV27 | -
CASSLPAEGQYF | TGTGCCAGCAGTTTGCCGGCCGAGGGGCAGTACTTC | TRBJ2-7 | - | TRBV28 | -
CASSLQGAYGYTF | TGTGCCAGCAGCTTGCAGGGAGCTTATGGCTACACCTTC | TRBJ1-2 | - | TRBV5-4 | -
CASSPRDSGNSPLHF | TGTGCCAGCAGCCCCCGGGACTCGGGCAATTCACCCCTCCACTTT | TRBJ1-6 | - | TRBV7-9 | -
CASSLEGSNYGYTF | TGCGCCAGCAGCTTGGAGGGATCAAACTATGGCTACACCTTC | TRBJ1-2 | - | TRBV5-1 | -
CASSLEVASTDTQYF | TGTGCCAGCAGTTTGGAGGTGGCTAGCACAGATACGCAGTATTTT | TRBJ2-3 | - | TRBV28 | once
CASREGSGANVLTF | TGTGCCAGTAGGGAGGGCTCTGGGGCCAACGTCCTGACTTTC | TRBJ2-6 | - | TRBV19 | -
CASRRGLEWTEAFF | TGTGCCAGCAGGAGAGGGCTTGAATGGACTGAAGCTTTCTTT | TRBJ1-1 | - | TRBV9 | -
CASSIAKRVDYNEQFF | TGTGCCAGTAGTATAGCGAAGCGGGTGGACTACAATGAGCAGTTCTTC | TRBJ2-1 | - | TRBV19 | once
CASSRGGKMPYEQYF | TGCGCCAGCAGTCGGGGAGGAAAAATGCCCTACGAGCAGTACTTC | TRBJ2-7 | - | TRBV23-1 | -
CASSLVYTGAGGYTF | TGTGCCAGCAGTTTAGTATATACAGGGGCTGGTGGCTACACCTTC | TRBJ1-2 | TRBD1 | TRBV28 | -
CASSQDRSGSGNTIYF | TGCGCCAGCAGCCAAGATCGCAGCGGCTCTGGAAACACCATATATTTT | TRBJ1-3 | - | TRBV4-3 | -
CATSDHTGELFF | TGTGCCACCAGTGACCACACCGGGGAGCTGTTTTTT | TRBJ2-2 | - | TRBV24-1 | -
CASSYGITGGYEQYF | TGTGCCAGCAGCTACGGAATTACAGGGGGCTACGAGCAGTACTTC | TRBJ2-7 | TRBD1 | TRBV7-2 | -
CATSWTGRRDTQYF | TGTGCCACCTCCTGGACAGGGAGAAGAGATACGCAGTATTTT | TRBJ2-3 | TRBD1 | TRBV28 | -
CASTDLKPEKLFF | TGTGCCAGCACGGACCTCAAACCGGAAAAACTGTTTTTT | TRBJ1-4 | - | TRBV2 | -
CASSLDGTGGSPLHF | TGTGCCAGCAGCTTAGATGGGACAGGGGGATCACCCCTCCACTTT | TRBJ1-6 | TRBD1 | TRBV7-2 | -
CASSPGTGGTDTQYF | TGCGCCAGCAGCCCCGGGACAGGGGGCACGGATACGCAGTATTTT | TRBJ2-3 | TRBD1 | TRBV5-1 | -
CASSLALGGTEAFF | TGTGCCAGCAGCTTAGCGCTCGGGGGCACTGAAGCTTTCTTT | TRBJ1-1 | - | TRBV7-6 | -
CSGTWATGENPGNTIYF | TGCAGCGGGACGTGGGCGACAGGGGAGAATCCTGGAAACACCATATATTTT | TRBJ1-3 | TRBD1 | TRBV29-1 | -
CASSQVTGRGYTF | TGCGCCAGCAGCCAAGTCACAGGCCGAGGCTACACCTTC | TRBJ1-2 | - | TRBV4-3 | -
CASTTGGPLSYEQYF | TGTGCCAGCACCACAGGGGGACCGTTGTCCTACGAGCAGTACTTC | TRBJ2-7 | TRBD1 | TRBV3-1/TRBV3-2 | -
CASSFSGSTDTQYF | TGCGCCAGCAGCTTCAGCGGCAGCACAGATACGCAGTATTTT | TRBJ2-3 | - | TRBV5-1 | -